This T cell receptor beta chain was profiled in a study of spatial heterogeneity in lung cancer. General observations from the study: Blood showed ubiquitous tumor TCRs more often at resection than at routine follow-up.

This clonotype is medium-sized in the sample. Its antigen remains unknown. Germline loops: CDR1 MDHEN, CDR2 SYDVKM. V gave up 7 bases and J gave up 7 bases, with 16 bases separating them. This CDR3 spans 13 amino acids. One entry per CDR3 protein results from TCRdb running MiXCR on the 5' RACE reads. The table has about 23,000 distinct CDR3 sequences, 4% to 5% seen once. Regarding time point: sample taken at primary tumor resection. No cell sorting; template was whole RNA from tumor, lung tissue or PBMC. The V gene is TRBV28, the J gene TRBJ1-2, with D unclear. This specimen was PBMCs, taken at surgery. The clonotype comes from a male donor with early-stage non-small cell lung cancer. CDR3 loop: CASTPGLSGGYTF. Written as DNA, the CDR3 is TGTGCCAGCACCCCCGGGCTATCAGGTGGCTACACCTTC.